These 25 T cell receptor beta chains came from one sample sequenced in a study of blood T cell repertoires in COVID-19. Profiling relied on immunoSEQ multiplex PCR, and the TCRdb table lists in-frame clones only, not all of them. Here the sample spans about 91,000 clones, around 80% being singletons. What was sequenced was peripheral blood. The receptors originated from a man over 45 with active or convalescent COVID-19.

The chain combines TRBV7-8 with TRBJ1-5; no firm D call. Germline CDR1 and CDR2: SGHVS and FQNEAQ. This CDR3 region has 14 residues. V lost 1 base and J 5 bases, leaving 9 bases between the germline ends. The CDR3 sequence is CASSLDPGHQPQHF. Written as DNA, the CDR3 is TGTGCCAGCAGCTTAGATCCAGGTCATCAGCCCCAGCATTTT.

V and J are TRBV5-5 and TRBJ2-3, with 12 positions matching TRBD2. Germline-derived CDR1 and CDR2 are SGHKS and YYEKEE (reference sequence). Germline trimming cut 3 bases from V and 2 bases from J; bases unmatched to any gene: 7. The CDR3 extends over 17 amino acids. The DNA for the CDR3 is TGTGCCAGCAGCTGGAGGCTAGCGGGGGGGCTCACAGATACGCAGTATTTT. Translation: CASSWRLAGGLTDTQYF.

The table lists this clone with a count of one. The V gene is TRBV3-1 (or the pseudogene TRBV3-2), the J gene TRBJ1-5; no clear D. Germline-derived CDR1 and CDR2 are LGHDT and YNNKEL (reference sequence). The CDR3 length is 13 residues. V was clipped by 1 base and J by 8 bases, with 9 bases between them. The CDR3 nucleotides read TGTGCCAGCAGCCAAGTGGCTGCGGAGCCCCAGCATTTT. It translates to CASSQVAAEPQHF.

V and J are TRBV10-3 and TRBJ2-5, with a possible D match to TRBD1 (7 bases). Per germline, CDR1 ENHRY and CDR2 SYGVKD. This CDR3 comprises 14 residues. Deletions cut 3 bases from V and 4 bases from J, with 12 bases between. The CDR3, as DNA: TGTGCCATCAGTGACCAGGGGGGAGGAGAGACCCAGTACTTC. Amino acid sequence: CAISDQGGGETQYF.

This clone was counted only a few times. This sequence joins TRBV30 and TRBJ2-1, with a weak D call TRBD2 (7 bases). The CDR3 spans 17 residues. Trimming took off 8 bases at V and 2 bases at J, with 25 bases between the two ends. Germline-derived CDR1 and CDR2 are GTSNPN and SVGIG (reference sequence). CDR3 DNA: TGTGCCCTGGGAGGGAGGGGGGGGAGGGGAACCTACAATGAGCAGTTCTTC. It codes for CALGGRGGRGTYNEQFF.

Details on this clone: Different DNA sequences within this sample yield the same CDR3. The V and J genes are TRBV6-5 and TRBJ2-7; 11 bases fit TRBD1. Germline V lookup: CDR1 MNHEY, CDR2 SVGAGI. The CDR3 is made up of 14 amino acids. J gave up 4 bases and V 2 bases, and 1 base lay outside the gene matches. CDR3 residues: CASSYGTGGYEQYF. In DNA, the CDR3 is TGTGCCAGCAGTTACGGGACAGGGGGATACGAGCAGTACTTC.

This chain joins TRBV9 and TRBJ1-4; TRBD1 matches 8 bases. There are 15 residues in the CDR3. Germline-derived CDR1 and CDR2 are SGDLS and YYNGEE. With 2 bases clipped from V and 4 bases from J, the junction kept 4 bases outside the gene matches. CDR3 nucleotides: TGTGCCAGCAGCGTCCGGACAGGGAATAATGAAAAACTGTTTTTT. Protein product: CASSVRTGNNEKLFF.

V is TRBV6-1 and J is TRBJ1-2; D uncertain. V lost 3 bases, J lost 4 bases, and 6 bases lay in between. This CDR3 is built from 12 residues. Germline-derived CDR1 and CDR2 are MNHNS and SASEGT. The CDR3 coding sequence is TGTGCCAGCAGTGACGGAGGCTATGGCTACACCTTC. It encodes CASSDGGYGYTF.

V is TRBV6-5 and J is TRBJ2-6; no reliable D call. Germline V CDR1 and CDR2: MNHEY, SVGAGI. The CDR3 totals 13 residues. The V gene lost 8 bases and the J gene lost 4 bases, with 9 bases spanning the gap. This CDR3 reads CASLFAGANVLTF. DNA of the CDR3: TGTGCCAGCCTGTTCGCGGGGGCCAACGTCCTGACTTTC.

CDR3 sequence reads: CASSLSLAGGTGELFF. CDR3 nucleotides: TGTGCCAGCAGCCTGTCCCTAGCGGGGGGAACCGGGGAGCTGTTTTTT. The chain couples TRBV7-2 to TRBJ2-2, with 11 bases lining up with TRBD2. The V and J ends lost 5 bases and 5 bases, in that order; junction bases with no gene match: 7. Germline CDR1 and CDR2: SGHTA and FQGNSA. The length of the CDR3 is 16 residues. Full variable domain (rest looked up from reference TRBV7-2 and TRBJ2-2): GAGVSQSPSNKVTEKGKDVELRCDPISGHTALYWYRQSLGQGLEFLIYFQGNSAPDKSGLPSDRFSAERTGGSVSTLTIQRTQQEDSAVYLCASSLSLAGGTGELFFGEGSRLTVL.

The chain joins TRBV28 to TRBJ2-7, with a weak D call TRBD2 (6 bases). From germline, CDR1 is MDHEN and CDR2 SYDVKM. CDR3 length: 14 residues. V was cut by 4 bases and J by 0 bases, with 10 bases left in between. CDR3 bases: TGTGCCAGCAGTTCCCACGGGAGCTCCTACGAGCAGTACGTC. The encoded protein is CASSSHGSSYEQYV.

The chain joins TRBV10-3 to TRBJ1-2; 7 positions match TRBD1. The CDR3 loop spans 15 amino acids. Germline CDR1 and CDR2: ENHRY and SYGVKD. V shed 5 bases, J shed 4 bases, and the junction held 10 bases outside the gene matches. The CDR3, as DNA: TGTGCCATCAGTTCAACAGGGGCCCCCATCTATGGCTACACCTTC. Its translation: CAISSTGAPIYGYTF.

This rearrangement joins TRBV3-1 (or the pseudogene TRBV3-2) to TRBJ2-3; 9 nucleotides agree with TRBD2. V lost 4 bases and J lost 2; bases outside the gene matches: 7. The CDR3 totals 16 residues. Looked up from germline, CDR1 is LGHDT and CDR2 is YNNKEL (reference sequence). The CDR3 reads CASSRGRGGNTDTQYF. The CDR3 nucleotides read TGTGCCAGCAGCCGAGGGCGGGGGGGAAACACAGATACGCAGTATTTT.

V and J are TRBV4-1 and TRBJ2-1; 8 bases agree with TRBD1. Germline V gene lookup returns CDR1 MGHRA and CDR2 YSYEKL. This CDR3 region has 17 residues. Losses at the gene ends were 0 bases for V and 4 bases for J; bases not matched to a gene: 8. The CDR3 coding sequence is TGCGCCAGCAGCCAAGAACTGGTCAGGACAGGGTACAATGAGCAGTTCTTC. It yields the protein CASSQELVRTGYNEQFF.

This chain joins TRBV7-9 and TRBJ1-2; 9 bases are shared with TRBD1. CDR1 is SEHNR, CDR2 FQNEAQ, per germline (reference sequence). The CDR3 is 16 residues long. Trimming at V came to 5 bases and at J to 3 bases, leaving 10 bases not matched to a gene. CDR3 amino acids: CASSINRGRMDYGYTF. CDR3 nucleotide sequence: TGTGCCAGCAGCATCAACAGGGGGCGTATGGACTATGGCTACACCTTC. Full variable domain (rest looked up from reference TRBV7-9 and TRBJ1-2): DTGVSQNPRHKITKRGQNVTFRCDPISEHNRLYWYRQTLGQGPEFLTYFQNEAQLEKSRLLSDRFSAERPKGSFSTLEIQRTEQGDSAMYLCASSINRGRMDYGYTFGSGTRLTVV.

This clone was counted between two and nine times. The V and J genes are TRBV7-2 and TRBJ1-4; 7 nucleotides align to TRBD1. This CDR3 comprises 15 residues. V lost 5 bases and J lost 6; bases outside the gene matches: 9. Germline V gives CDR1 SGHTA, CDR2 FQGNSA. CDR3 nucleotide sequence: TGTGCCAGCAGCCCGGGGACAGATTTGTATGAAAAACTGTTTTTT. Its protein is CASSPGTDLYEKLFF.

CDR3 sequence reads: CASSSAGGDNSPLHF. The CDR3 DNA follows: TGTGCCAGCAGCTCGGCCGGCGGGGACAATTCACCCCTCCACTTT. The genes are TRBV5-5 and TRBJ1-6, with a tentative D call TRBD1 (5 bases). Germline V CDR1 and CDR2: SGHKS, YYEKEE (reference sequence). V gave up 3 bases and J gave up 7 bases, with 14 bases separating them. This CDR3 comprises 15 residues.

The chain uses TRBV2 and TRBJ2-1; D is unclear. V shed 2 bases and J shed 2 bases, with 10 bases lying between them. This CDR3 is built from 15 residues. Germline V gene lookup returns CDR1 SNHLY and CDR2 FYNNEI. This CDR3 reads CASSERQATYNEQFF. Written as DNA, the CDR3 is TGTGCCAGCAGTGAAAGGCAGGCGACCTACAATGAGCAGTTCTTC.

There are a few counts of this clone. The chain combines TRBV3-1 (or the pseudogene TRBV3-2) with TRBJ2-1; D is unclear. Germline V gene data show CDR1 as LGHDT and CDR2 as YNNKEL (reference sequence). There are 14 residues in the CDR3. V was trimmed by 7 bases and J by 9 bases, leaving 19 bases between them. CDR3 protein: CASTTRWAPGEQFF. The CDR3 region has the DNA TGTGCCAGCACAACGAGATGGGCACCAGGTGAGCAGTTCTTC.

J is TRBJ2-7 and V is TRBV20-1, with 11 positions matching TRBD2. CDR1 and CDR2 from the germline V gene are DFQATT and SNEGSKA (reference sequence). The trim removed 3 bases at V and 1 base at J, leaving 5 bases unmatched. This CDR3 is 15 amino acids long. In DNA form, the CDR3 reads TGCAGTGCTAGTCTGGGGACTAGCGGATCCTACGAGCAGTACTTC. Protein sequence: CSASLGTSGSYEQYF.

This clone was seen a few times. This chain uses TRBV5-1 with TRBJ2-1, with D tentatively TRBD2 (5 bases). V dropped 4 bases and J dropped 0 bases, with 8 bases sitting between them. This CDR3 is 14 amino acids long. The V gene's germline CDR1 is SGHRS and CDR2 YFSETQ. This CDR3 is CASSRSGSYNEQFF. The DNA of the CDR3 is TGCGCCAGCAGCAGGAGCGGCTCCTACAATGAGCAGTTCTTC.

The V gene is TRBV6-2 or TRBV6-3, the J gene TRBJ1-2; 12 bases match TRBD1. V gave up 2 bases and J gave up 6 bases; unmatched junction bases: 4. The CDR3 sequence is 15 residues long. Germline assignment: CDR1 MNHEY and CDR2 SVGEGT. Here the CDR3 reads CASSYAGQGADGYTF. The CDR3 nucleotides are TGTGCCAGCAGTTACGCGGGACAGGGGGCTGATGGCTACACCTTC.

The chain couples TRBV5-4 to TRBJ2-7; 8 bases are a match to TRBD1. Germline CDR1 SGHNT, CDR2 YYREEE (reference sequence). CDR3 length equals 14 residues. The ends lost 0 bases at V and 9 bases at J; junction bases unmatched: 8. CDR3 DNA: TGTGCCAGCAGCTTGGACCGGGACAGGCCACCGCAGTACTTC. It is translated as CASSLDRDRPPQYF.

This chain connects TRBV7-9 to TRBJ2-3, with TRBD1 identical over 7 bases. CDR3 size: 16 residues. Germline V gene data show CDR1 as SEHNR and CDR2 as FQNEAQ (reference sequence). V lost 1 base, J lost 2 bases, and 6 bases stayed unmatched. CDR3 residues: CASSLGTGAITDTQYF. CDR3 sequence (DNA): TGTGCCAGCAGCTTAGGTACAGGGGCCATCACAGATACGCAGTATTTT.

This chain joins TRBV4-1 and TRBJ1-2; 7 bases align to TRBD1. The CDR3 is 16 residues long. J was trimmed by 5 bases and V by 0 bases; bases with no gene match: 9. From germline, CDR1 is MGHRA and CDR2 YSYEKL. CDR3 sequence (DNA): TGCGCCAGCAGCCAAGATGGCCAGGGGGTGGGGTATGGCTACACCTTC. Translated: CASSQDGQGVGYGYTF.